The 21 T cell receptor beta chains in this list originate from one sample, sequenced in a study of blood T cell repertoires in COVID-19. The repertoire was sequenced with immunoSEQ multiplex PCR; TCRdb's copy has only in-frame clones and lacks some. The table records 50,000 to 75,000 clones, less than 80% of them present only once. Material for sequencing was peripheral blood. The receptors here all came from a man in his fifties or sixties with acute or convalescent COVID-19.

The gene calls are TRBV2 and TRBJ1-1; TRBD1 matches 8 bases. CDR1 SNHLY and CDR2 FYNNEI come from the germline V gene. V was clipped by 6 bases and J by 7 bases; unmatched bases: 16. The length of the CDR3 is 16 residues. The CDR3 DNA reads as TGTGCCAGCAGCCCCGACCAGGGGGCAGGGAGTGTTGAAGCTTTCTTT. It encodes CASSPDQGAGSVEAFF.

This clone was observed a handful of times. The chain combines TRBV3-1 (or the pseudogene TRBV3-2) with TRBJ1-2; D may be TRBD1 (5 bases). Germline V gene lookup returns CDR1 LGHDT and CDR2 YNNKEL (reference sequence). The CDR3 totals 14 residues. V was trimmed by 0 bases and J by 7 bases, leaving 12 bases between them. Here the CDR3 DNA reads TGTGCCAGCAGCCAAGATCCCAGGGTTGTTGGCTACACCTTC. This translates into CASSQDPRVVGYTF.

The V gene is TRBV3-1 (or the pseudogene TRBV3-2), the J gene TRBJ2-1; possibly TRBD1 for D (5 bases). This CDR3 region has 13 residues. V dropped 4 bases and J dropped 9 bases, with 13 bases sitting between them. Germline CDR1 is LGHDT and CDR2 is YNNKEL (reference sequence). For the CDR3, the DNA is TGTGCCAGCAGCCGGACATCCTTGGCTGAGCAGTTCTTC. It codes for CASSRTSLAEQFF.

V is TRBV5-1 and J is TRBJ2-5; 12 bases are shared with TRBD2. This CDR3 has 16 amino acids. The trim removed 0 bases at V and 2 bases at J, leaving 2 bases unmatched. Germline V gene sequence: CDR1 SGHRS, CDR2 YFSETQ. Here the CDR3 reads CASSLGLAGGQETQYF. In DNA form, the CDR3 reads TGCGCCAGCAGCTTGGGGCTAGCGGGAGGGCAAGAGACCCAGTACTTC.

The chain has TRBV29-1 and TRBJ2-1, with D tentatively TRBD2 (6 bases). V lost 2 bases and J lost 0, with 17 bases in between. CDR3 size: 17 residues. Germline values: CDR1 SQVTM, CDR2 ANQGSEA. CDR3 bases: TGCAGCGTTGAACAAGCGGGTTCTTTTTACTCCTACAATGAGCAGTTCTTC. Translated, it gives CSVEQAGSFYSYNEQFF.

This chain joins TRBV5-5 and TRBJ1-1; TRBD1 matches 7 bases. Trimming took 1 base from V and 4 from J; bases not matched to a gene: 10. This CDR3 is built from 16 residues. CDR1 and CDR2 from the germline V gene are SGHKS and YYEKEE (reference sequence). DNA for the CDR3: TGTGCCAGCAGCTTGTTGAGGGGGCAAGGGGGCACTGAAGCTTTCTTT. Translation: CASSLLRGQGGTEAFF.

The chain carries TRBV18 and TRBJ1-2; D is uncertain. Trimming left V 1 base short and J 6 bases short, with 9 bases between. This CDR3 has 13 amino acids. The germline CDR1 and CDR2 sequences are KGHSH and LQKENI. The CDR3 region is CASSPLPGDGYTF. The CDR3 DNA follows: TGTGCCAGCTCACCACTGCCCGGGGATGGCTACACCTTC.

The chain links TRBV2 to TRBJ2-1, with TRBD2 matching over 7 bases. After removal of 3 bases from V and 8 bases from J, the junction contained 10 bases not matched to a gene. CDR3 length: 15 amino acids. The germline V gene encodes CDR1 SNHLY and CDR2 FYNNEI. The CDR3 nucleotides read TGTGCCAGCAGTGAGGGGGACTACCCATTAGATGAGCAGTTCTTC. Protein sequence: CASSEGDYPLDEQFF.

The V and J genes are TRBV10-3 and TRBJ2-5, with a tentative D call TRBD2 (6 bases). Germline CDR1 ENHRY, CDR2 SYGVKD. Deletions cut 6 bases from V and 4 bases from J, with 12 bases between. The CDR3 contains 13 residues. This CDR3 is CAIRDGGRETQYF. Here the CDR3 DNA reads TGTGCCATCAGGGACGGGGGACGAGAGACCCAGTACTTC.

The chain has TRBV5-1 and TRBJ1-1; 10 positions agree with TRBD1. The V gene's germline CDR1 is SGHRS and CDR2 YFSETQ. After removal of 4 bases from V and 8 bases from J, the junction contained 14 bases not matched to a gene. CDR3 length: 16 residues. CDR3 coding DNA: TGCGCCAGCAGCAAAACCGGGACAGGGGCTTCAGAGGAAGCTTTCTTT. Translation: CASSKTGTGASEEAFF.

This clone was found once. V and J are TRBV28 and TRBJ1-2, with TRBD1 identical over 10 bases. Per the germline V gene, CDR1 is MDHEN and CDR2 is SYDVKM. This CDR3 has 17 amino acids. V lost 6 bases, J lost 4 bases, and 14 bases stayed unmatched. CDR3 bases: TGTGCCAGCAGCCCCGGGACAGGGGCTCTAATCGGCTATGGCTACACCTTC. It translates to CASSPGTGALIGYGYTF.

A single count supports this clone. The CDR3 is CASSEEWGLSGITEAFF. The CDR3 DNA is TGTGCCAGCAGTGAAGAGTGGGGACTAAGCGGGATCACTGAAGCTTTCTTT. This rearrangement joins TRBV6-1 to TRBJ1-1, with D perhaps TRBD1 (5 bases). The CDR3 is made up of 17 amino acids. The germline V gene encodes CDR1 MNHNS and CDR2 SASEGT. Trimming took 1 base from V and 4 from J, leaving 19 bases between them.

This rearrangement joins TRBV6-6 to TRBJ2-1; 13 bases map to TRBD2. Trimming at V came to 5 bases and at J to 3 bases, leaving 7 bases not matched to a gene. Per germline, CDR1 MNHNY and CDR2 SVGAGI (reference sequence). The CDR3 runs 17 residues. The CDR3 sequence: CASSPLTSGRIYNEQFF. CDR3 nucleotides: TGTGCCAGCAGTCCGCTGACTAGCGGGAGGATCTACAATGAGCAGTTCTTC.

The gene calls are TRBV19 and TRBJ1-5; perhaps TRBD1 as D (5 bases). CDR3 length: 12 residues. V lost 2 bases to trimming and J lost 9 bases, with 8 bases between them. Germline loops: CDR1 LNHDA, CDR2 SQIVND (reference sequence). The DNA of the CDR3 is TGTGCCAGTAGTATAAGAAGGGGGCCCCAGCATTTT. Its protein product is CASSIRRGPQHF.

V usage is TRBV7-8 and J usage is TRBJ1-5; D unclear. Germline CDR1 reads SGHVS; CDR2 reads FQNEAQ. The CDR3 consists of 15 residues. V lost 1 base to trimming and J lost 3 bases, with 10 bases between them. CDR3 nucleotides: TGTGCCAGCAGCTTAGGCCAGTTTTTCAATCAGCCCCAGCATTTT. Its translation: CASSLGQFFNQPQHF. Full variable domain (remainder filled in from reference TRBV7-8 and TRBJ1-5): GAGVSQSPRYKVAKRGQDVALRCDPISGHVSLFWYQQALGQGPEFLTYFQNEAQLDKSGLPSDRFFAERPEGSVSTLKIQRTQQEDSAVYLCASSLGQFFNQPQHFGDGTRLSIL.

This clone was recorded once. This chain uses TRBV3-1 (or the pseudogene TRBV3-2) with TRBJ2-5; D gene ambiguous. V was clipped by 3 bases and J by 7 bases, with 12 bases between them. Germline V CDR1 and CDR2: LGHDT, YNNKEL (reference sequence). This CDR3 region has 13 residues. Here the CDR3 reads CASSHLSLRTQYF. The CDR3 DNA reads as TGTGCCAGCAGCCACCTTTCGCTAAGGACCCAGTACTTC.

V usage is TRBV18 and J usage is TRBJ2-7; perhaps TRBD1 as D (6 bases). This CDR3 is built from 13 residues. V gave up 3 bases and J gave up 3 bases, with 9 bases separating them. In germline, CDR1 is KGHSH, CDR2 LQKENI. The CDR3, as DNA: TGTGCCAGCTCACCGGGACAAAACTACGAGCAGTACTTC. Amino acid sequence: CASSPGQNYEQYF. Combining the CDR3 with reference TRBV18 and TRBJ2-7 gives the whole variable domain NAGVMQNPRHLVRRRGQEARLRCSPMKGHSHVYWYRQLPEEGLKFMVYLQKENIIDESGMPKERFSAEFPKEGPSILRIQQVVRGDSAAYFCASSPGQNYEQYFGPGTRLTVT.

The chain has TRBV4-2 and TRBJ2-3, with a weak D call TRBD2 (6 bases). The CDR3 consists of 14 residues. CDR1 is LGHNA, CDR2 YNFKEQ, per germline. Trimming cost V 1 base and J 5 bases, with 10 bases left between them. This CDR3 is CASSQAGAGDTQYF. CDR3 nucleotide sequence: TGTGCCAGCAGCCAAGCGGGAGCTGGAGATACGCAGTATTTT.

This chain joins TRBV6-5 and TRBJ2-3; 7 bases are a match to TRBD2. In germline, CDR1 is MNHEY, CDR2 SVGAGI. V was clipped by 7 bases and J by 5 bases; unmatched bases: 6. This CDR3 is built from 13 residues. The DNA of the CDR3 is TGTGCCAGCAAGGTGGGAGGGGTAGATACGCAGTATTTT. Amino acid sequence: CASKVGGVDTQYF.

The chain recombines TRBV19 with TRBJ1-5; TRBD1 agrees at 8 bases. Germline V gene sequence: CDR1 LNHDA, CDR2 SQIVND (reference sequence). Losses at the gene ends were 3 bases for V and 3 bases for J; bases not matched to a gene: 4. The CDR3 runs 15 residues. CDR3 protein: CASSIATGDNQPQHF. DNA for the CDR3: TGTGCCAGTAGTATTGCGACAGGGGACAATCAGCCCCAGCATTTT. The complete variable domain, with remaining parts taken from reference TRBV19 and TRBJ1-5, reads DGGITQSPKYLFRKEGQNVTLSCEQNLNHDAMYWYRQDPGQGLRLIYYSQIVNDFQKGDIAEGYSVSREKKESFPLTVTSAQKNPTAFYLCASSIATGDNQPQHFGDGTRLSIL.

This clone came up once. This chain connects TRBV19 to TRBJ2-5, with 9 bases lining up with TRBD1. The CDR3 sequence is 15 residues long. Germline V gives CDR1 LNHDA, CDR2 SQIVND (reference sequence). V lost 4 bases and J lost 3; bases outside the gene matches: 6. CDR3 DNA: TGTGCCAGTAGTACCGGACAGGGGATAAAAGAGACCCAGTACTTC. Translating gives CASSTGQGIKETQYF. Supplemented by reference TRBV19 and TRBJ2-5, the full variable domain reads DGGITQSPKYLFRKEGQNVTLSCEQNLNHDAMYWYRQDPGQGLRLIYYSQIVNDFQKGDIAEGYSVSREKKESFPLTVTSAQKNPTAFYLCASSTGQGIKETQYFGPGTRLLVL.